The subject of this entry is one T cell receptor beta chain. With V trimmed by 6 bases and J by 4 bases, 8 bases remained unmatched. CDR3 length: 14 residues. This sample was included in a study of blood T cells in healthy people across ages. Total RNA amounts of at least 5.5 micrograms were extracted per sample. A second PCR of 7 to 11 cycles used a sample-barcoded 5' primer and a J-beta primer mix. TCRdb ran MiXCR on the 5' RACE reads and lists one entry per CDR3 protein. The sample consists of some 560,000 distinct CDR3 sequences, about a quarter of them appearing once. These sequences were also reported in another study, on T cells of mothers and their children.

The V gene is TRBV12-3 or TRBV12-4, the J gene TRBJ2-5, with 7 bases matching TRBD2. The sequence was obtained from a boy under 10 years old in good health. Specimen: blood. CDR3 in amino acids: CASSPGLVRETQYF. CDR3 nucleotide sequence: TGTGCCAGCAGCCCTGGACTAGTACGAGAGACCCAGTACTTC.